A selection of T cell receptor beta chains follows, all from one sample in a study of glioma-infiltrating T cells. MiXCR, run by TCRdb on the multiplex PCR reads, gives a single entry per CDR3 protein. The table lists about 400,000 distinct CDR3 sequences, less than 50% of them singletons, with 12% in the top ten. The sample was glioma tissue, nonneoplastic brain tissue, or PBMCs (not recorded which). Every receptor here comes from a human donor with low-grade glioma or glioblastoma, undergoing nonglioma brain surgery, or in good health (not recorded which). The CDR3 runs from the conserved cysteine through the conserved F or W. Each record gives: J gene, clone size, D gene, CDR3 length, V gene, CDR3 protein, CDR3 DNA. The D gene is left open where the match is weak. Expanded clones are given a class, and other clones once, few, many or no size at all.

TRBJ2-7	NA	NA	14	TRBV7-2	CASTEGSYSYEQYF	TGTGCCAGCACCGAGGGGTCGTACTCCTACGAGCAGTACTTC
TRBJ2-7	many	TRBD2	14	TRBV27	CASSFAGGSYEQYF	TGTGCCAGCAGCTTTGCGGGGGGGTCCTACGAGCAGTACTTC
TRBJ2-2	NA	TRBD1	15	TRBV28	CASSRTGSNTGELFF	TGTGCCAGCAGTCGGACAGGGTCGAACACCGGGGAGCTGTTTTTT
TRBJ2-3	NA	NA	14	TRBV12-3/TRBV12-4	CASSYQFNTDTQYF	TGTGCCAGCAGTTATCAGTTTAACACAGATACGCAGTATTTT
TRBJ1-4	few	NA	15	TRBV7-9	CASSQRRGIGEKLFF	TGTGCCAGCAGCCAAAGAAGGGGGATTGGGGAAAAACTGTTTTTT
TRBJ2-5	NA	TRBD2	14	TRBV6-5	CASSHPTVREAQYF	TGTGCCAGCAGTCACCCGACAGTACGGGAGGCCCAGTACTTC
TRBJ2-7	few	NA	14	TRBV28	CATCSLLSSYEQYF	TGTGCCACGTGCAGCCTCTTGAGCTCCTACGAGCAGTACTTC
TRBJ2-5	few	TRBD2	15	TRBV20-1	CSTTHGGRHGETQYF	TGCAGTACAACTCACGGGGGGAGACATGGAGAGACCCAGTACTTC
TRBJ2-1	NA	TRBD2	20	TRBV6-2/TRBV6-3	CASSFNSGTSGRALYNEQFF	TGTGCCAGCAGTTTTAACTCCGGGACTAGCGGGAGGGCCTTGTACAATGAGCAGTTCTTC
TRBJ2-7	NA	NA	12	TRBV6-2/TRBV6-3	CASSYAMGEQYF	TGTGCCAGCAGTTACGCGATGGGCGAGCAGTACTTC
TRBJ2-1	few	TRBD2	15	TRBV20-1	CSARGVAGGYNEQFF	TGCAGTGCTAGAGGGGTAGCGGGAGGTTACAATGAGCAGTTCTTC
TRBJ1-5	NA	TRBD1	15	TRBV19	CASSIVARQGGPRHF	TGTGCCAGTAGTATAGTAGCCCGACAGGGTGGACCCCGGCATTTT
TRBJ1-2	many	NA	12	TRBV4-1	CASSQANYGYTF	TGCGCCAGCAGCCAAGCTAACTATGGCTACACCTTC
TRBJ2-7	few	NA	12	TRBV20-1	CSARDAGWEQYF	TGCAGTGCTAGAGATGCAGGGTGGGAGCAGTACTTC
TRBJ2-1	NA	TRBD2	15	TRBV19	CASSIPLAGYNEQFF	TGTGCCAGTAGTATCCCGCTAGCGGGGTACAATGAGCAGTTCTTC
TRBJ2-1	NA	TRBD2	15	TRBV28	CASSLWASGYNEKFF	TGTGCCAGCAGTTTATGGGCTAGCGGGTACAATGAGAAGTTCTTC
TRBJ2-7	once	NA	13	TRBV5-8	CASSLVGTDEQYF	TGTGCCAGCAGCTTGGTAGGTACCGACGAGCAGTACTTC
TRBJ2-7	few	TRBD2	16	TRBV20-1	CSARDPIAGGGNEQYF	TGCAGTGCTAGAGATCCGATAGCGGGAGGGGGGAACGAGCAGTACTTC
TRBJ1-1	NA	TRBD1	16	TRBV29-1	CSVDEGQGSGNTEAFF	TGCAGCGTTGACGAAGGACAGGGGTCTGGGAACACTGAAGCTTTCTTT
TRBJ2-1	NA	NA	15	TRBV7-2	CASSPQSGPYNEQFF	TGTGCCAGCAGCCCCCAGAGCGGACCCTACAATGAGCAGTTCTTC
TRBJ2-4	NA	TRBD2	14	TRBV20-1	CSARQTSDKNVQYF	TGCAGTGCTAGACAGACTAGCGACAAAAACGTTCAGTACTTC